What follows are 10 T cell receptor beta chains derived from one specimen sequenced in a study of shared clonotypes between healthy human individuals. Terminally differentiated effector memory CD45RA+ cells were excluded by CCR7 positive selection of CD45RO-negative cells. Assay: immunoSEQ multiplex PCR; the TCRdb copy retains only in-frame clones and omits some. The top ten hold 0.9% to 1.5% of the sample, which has 1.5 million to 2.5 million clones, about 94% seen once. Input material: naive CD8+ T cells sorted from blood. These receptor sequences come from a young man in good health.

Only one count was recorded for this clone. As DNA, the CDR3 is TGTGCCAGTAGATGGGAAAGGGATCAGCCCCAGCATTTT. The encoded protein is CASRWERDQPQHF. This chain links TRBV19 with TRBJ1-5, with D uncertain. This CDR3 spans 13 amino acids. V shed 6 bases and J shed 5 bases, with 11 bases lying between them. Germline V CDR1 and CDR2: LNHDA, SQIVND (reference sequence).

This clone was observed once. The chain uses TRBV28 and TRBJ1-1; TRBD1 might be the D (6 bases). Germline values: CDR1 MDHEN, CDR2 SYDVKM. This CDR3 region has 14 residues. V lost 3 bases and J 3 bases, leaving 11 bases between the germline ends. The CDR3 here is CASSLEQGYTEAFF. CDR3 sequence (DNA): TGTGCCAGCAGTTTGGAACAGGGCTACACTGAAGCTTTCTTT.

V gene TRBV4-1 combines with J gene TRBJ1-2; D not resolved. Germline CDR1 is MGHRA and CDR2 is YSYEKL. V was cut by 1 base and J by 6 bases, with 18 bases left in between. CDR3 size: 16 residues. The DNA of the CDR3 is TGCGCCAGCAGCCAAGTAACATACACCACTCCCCATGGCTACACCTTC. Translating gives CASSQVTYTTPHGYTF.

The gene calls are TRBV27 and TRBJ2-1, with 9 bases identical to TRBD1. Per germline, CDR1 MNHEY and CDR2 SMNVEV (reference sequence). The CDR3 is 14 amino acids. V dropped 8 bases and J dropped 3; count of bases not matched to a gene: 5. CDR3 residues: CASRKGQGYNEQFF. The CDR3 DNA reads TGTGCCAGCCGGAAGGGACAGGGCTACAATGAGCAGTTCTTC.

The J gene is TRBJ1-1, the V gene TRBV6-5; D is perhaps TRBD1 (5 bases). The germline gives CDR1 MNHEY, CDR2 SVGAGI. The germline V and J ends were trimmed by 2 bases and 0 bases, with 10 bases remaining between them. The CDR3 runs 15 residues. The CDR3 bases are TGTGCCAGCAGTTACGGGTTAGGGGTGAACACTGAAGCTTTCTTT. Its translation: CASSYGLGVNTEAFF.

The gene calls are TRBV28 and TRBJ1-4; perhaps TRBD1 as D (5 bases). Looked up from germline, CDR1 is MDHEN and CDR2 is SYDVKM. V shed 8 bases and J shed 8 bases, with 18 bases lying between them. The CDR3 consists of 14 residues. CDR3 loop: CASCTWGGDEKLFF. The CDR3 nucleotides read TGTGCCAGCTGTACCTGGGGGGGGGACGAAAAACTGTTTTTT.

The chain employs TRBV10-1 and TRBJ2-1; 9 positions match TRBD2. CDR3 length: 14 residues. Germline trimming cut 3 bases from V and 8 bases from J; bases unmatched to any gene: 5. CDR1 and CDR2 (germline): WNHNN, SYGVQD (reference sequence). Here the CDR3 reads CASSDSGSVDEQFF. In DNA form, the CDR3 reads TGCGCCAGCAGTGATAGCGGGAGCGTCGATGAGCAGTTCTTC.

This chain joins TRBV13 and TRBJ2-7; TRBD2 aligns across 7 bases. CDR3 size: 15 residues. Germline CDR1 and CDR2: PRHDT and FYEKMQ (reference sequence). The junction had 12 bases not matched to a gene; V was cut back by 4 bases and J by 6 bases. In DNA form, the CDR3 reads TGTGCCAGCAGCTCGAAGAGCGTACTAGCGCTCGAGCAGTACTTC. Translated, it gives CASSSKSVLALEQYF.

The chain carries TRBV13 and TRBJ2-2; no clear D. There are 15 residues in the CDR3. CDR1 is PRHDT and CDR2 is FYEKMQ in the germline V gene (reference sequence). V was clipped by 0 bases and J by 4 bases, with 9 bases between them. The CDR3 protein is CASSLGGVGTGELFF. The DNA for the CDR3 is TGTGCCAGCAGCTTAGGGGGCGTGGGCACCGGGGAGCTGTTTTTT.

J is TRBJ1-4 and V is TRBV2; no clear D gene. Trimming removed 5 bases at V and 0 bases at J, with 10 bases between. The CDR3 extends over 15 amino acids. Germline loops: CDR1 SNHLY, CDR2 FYNNEI. The chain's CDR3 is CASSRTGATNEKLFF. The DNA of the CDR3 is TGTGCCAGCAGTCGGACGGGTGCAACTAATGAAAAACTGTTTTTT.